This passage covers 2 T cell receptor beta chains from one sample sequenced in a study of cytomegalovirus exposure and HLA in healthy donors. Primers for the PCR totalled 60 Vbeta and 13 Jbeta. Only in-frame clones appear in the TCRdb table, and some are missing; sequencing was by immunoSEQ multiplex PCR. This sample has 100,000 to 150,000 clones, with around 80% found just once. The sample comprised PBMCs. These receptors came from a boy younger than 10 in good health and CMV-seronegative.

The chain joins TRBV5-8 to TRBJ1-1; D is possibly TRBD1 (6 bases). The V end was cut by 5 bases, the J end by 6 bases, with 17 bases between. In germline, CDR1 is SGHTS, CDR2 YDEGEE. The CDR3 spans 14 residues. CDR3 nucleotide sequence: TGTGCCAGCAGGCCTTTGGGGGGGGGCCCTGAAGCTTTCTTT. This codes for CASRPLGGGPEAFF.

The chain couples TRBV9 to TRBJ2-7, with 8 bases fitting TRBD1. The V gene end was trimmed by 1 base and the J gene end by 3 bases; junction bases not matched to a gene: 3. Germline-derived CDR1 and CDR2 are SGDLS and YYNGEE. The CDR3 covers 14 residues. CDR3 DNA sequence: TGTGCCAGCAGCGTACAAACAGGGGGCTACGAGCAGTACTTC. It translates to CASSVQTGGYEQYF.